A selection of T cell receptor beta chains follows, all from one sample in a study of OX40 agonist ivuxolimab in advanced cancers. The method was immunoSEQ multiplex PCR; TCRdb's version includes in-frame clones alone and lacks a portion of them. The repertoire consists of 65,000 to 80,000 clones, with approximately 91% occurring once and the leading ten covering 2.2%. The sample here was CD4+ or CD8+ T cells sorted from blood, taken in a trial of the OX40 agonist ivuxolimab. These receptors were obtained from an adult with an advanced solid tumor such as melanoma, head and neck, liver or kidney cancer. Each CDR3 is given with its conserved first and last residue. D genes are given only for firm matches. Only part of the rows carry a size: once, few, many, or a class if the clone is expanded.

size	D	V	J	DNA	CDR3
-	TRBD2	TRBV27	TRBJ2-4	TGTGCCAGCAGTCTTCATCGGGGGGGAGACATTCAGTACTTC	CASSLHRGGDIQYF
-	-	TRBV7-9	TRBJ1-2	TGTGCCAGCAGCTTATTGGGGGCAGGTGGCTACACCTTC	CASSLLGAGGYTF
-	-	TRBV18	TRBJ2-2	TGTGCCAGCTCACCGGGATTAGGTGGCGGGGAGCTGTTTTTT	CASSPGLGGGELFF
-	-	TRBV7-2	TRBJ1-2	TGTGCCAGCAGCTTACGCCAGCTCTATGGCTACACCTTC	CASSLRQLYGYTF
-	-	TRBV13	TRBJ2-5	TGTGCCAGCAGCCCTGGGGGGAACCAAGAGACCCAGTACTTC	CASSPGGNQETQYF
few	TRBD1	TRBV11-2	TRBJ1-2	TGTGCCAGCAGCGCCCGACAGGGGCTTGACGGCTACACCTTC	CASSARQGLDGYTF
-	-	TRBV4-1	TRBJ1-2	TGCGCCAGCAGCCACCTACGCGGGGGGGGAAGCCCTGGCTACACCTTC	CASSHLRGGGSPGYTF
-	-	TRBV5-1	TRBJ2-7	TGCGCCAGCAGCCTCCTCCAACGGGAGCCGTACGAGCAGTACTTC	CASSLLQREPYEQYF
-	-	TRBV5-5	TRBJ1-1	TGTGCCAGCAGCTTGGAGTGGCAGAACACTGAAGCTTTCTTT	CASSLEWQNTEAFF
-	-	TRBV6-6	TRBJ2-7	TGTGCCAGCAGACGTGAGACGGATCTCTCCTACGAGCAGTACTTC	CASRRETDLSYEQYF
-	TRBD2	TRBV7-2	TRBJ2-5	TGTGCCAGCAGCTTAATAGCGGGGCGAGAGACCCAGTACTTC	CASSLIAGRETQYF
-	TRBD2	TRBV18	TRBJ2-3	TGTGCCAGCTCACCAAAGGCAGGGACTAGGACAGATACGCAGTATTTT	CASSPKAGTRTDTQYF
-	-	TRBV10-3	TRBJ2-3	TGTACCATCAGTTGGGCCATTAAGGGCACAGATACGCAGTATTTT	CTISWAIKGTDTQYF
-	-	TRBV4-1	TRBJ1-6	TGCGCCAGCAGCCAAGTGCCGGTTTATAATTCACCCCTCCACTTT	CASSQVPVYNSPLHF
-	TRBD1	TRBV18	TRBJ2-7	TGTGCCAGCTCACCAGGCCGGACAGGGGGAGGGGAGCAGTACTTC	CASSPGRTGGGEQYF
few	-	TRBV2	TRBJ2-3	TGTGCCAGCAGGAGGACAGATCTTTTGTATACGCAGTATTTT	CASRRTDLLYTQYF
-	-	TRBV12-5	TRBJ1-1	TGTGCTAGTGGTTTGCCCAGGGTTGGGAACACTGAAGCTTTCTTT	CASGLPRVGNTEAFF
-	-	TRBV11-3	TRBJ1-1	TGTGCCAGCAGCCCGCAACAGATGGCTGAAGCTTTCTTT	CASSPQQMAEAFF
-	TRBD1	TRBV11-3	TRBJ2-7	TGTGCCAGCAGAGCAAGAAGGACAGGGTCTGGGGAGCAGTACTTC	CASRARRTGSGEQYF
-	-	TRBV6-6	TRBJ1-1	TGTGCCAGCAGTTACTCCCGCCAGGGCACTGAAGCTTTCTTT	CASSYSRQGTEAFF
-	TRBD1	TRBV10-3	TRBJ2-2	TGTGCCATCAGTGCCCCAAGGACAGGGGCCGGGGAGCTGTTTTTT	CAISAPRTGAGELFF
-	TRBD2	TRBV9	TRBJ2-2	TGTGCCAGCAGCGTAGGACTAGCGGGAACCGGGGAGCTGTTTTTT	CASSVGLAGTGELFF